This T cell receptor (beta chain) was profiled in a study of identifying expanded T cells in peripheral blood. Study-wide findings and caveats: Technical replicates showed about 1.1 changed clones; approximately 2 weeks roughly 15; four weeks 19.

The assay was immunoSEQ multiplex PCR, and TCRdb's table has in-frame clones only and misses some. The table lists roughly 130,000 clones, 65% to 90% of them singletons. Remarks on this clone: Its antigen is unidentified.

V lost 0 bases to trimming and J lost 6 bases, with 7 bases between them. The CDR3 has 13 amino acids. Germline CDR1 reads SGHVS; CDR2 reads FQNEAQ. Collection occurred without any documented infections or immune events in donors. V usage is TRBV7-8 and J usage is TRBJ2-3; TRBD2 is a possible D gene (5 bases). Material for sequencing was blood. This receptor was obtained from a person aged 18 to 75 in good health. CDR3 protein: CASSLAPGDTQYF. CDR3 coding DNA: TGTGCCAGCAGCTTAGCGCCGGGGGATACGCAGTATTTT.